The present T cell receptor (beta chain) was sequenced within a study of shared clonotypes between healthy human individuals. Overall study context: Contributing individuals were two females and a few males aged 18 to 49.

The assay was immunoSEQ multiplex PCR, and TCRdb's table has in-frame clones only and misses some. This repertoire shows hundreds of thousands of clones, over 60% found once; its top ten account for 12%. Germline V gene sequence: CDR1 SGHRS, CDR2 YFSETQ. The ends lost 1 base at V and 6 bases at J; junction bases unmatched: 7. The CDR3 length is 15 residues. The TCR originated in a woman in her 40s in good health. Some clones in this sample may be carry-over from other donors' samples. V is TRBV5-1 and J is TRBJ2-1; TRBD1 matches at 7 bases. Sequenced: PBMCs. CDR3 amino acids: CASSLIGQEGNEQFF. Written as DNA, the CDR3 is TGCGCCAGCAGCTTGATAGGACAGGAAGGCAATGAGCAGTTCTTC.